The present T cell receptor (beta chain) was sequenced within a study of blood T cell repertoires in COVID-19. Background on the study: From the United States, Italy and Spain came samples of acute and convalescent COVID-19.

All enrollees were roughly 18 to 89 years old and from about 25 US areas. Participants reported their clinical history, and cohort assignment relied on those reports. This clone has just one count. Data came from immunoSEQ multiplex PCR; TCRdb stores just in-frame clones and leaves some out. The sample carries some 200,000 clones, around nine tenths recorded once. Material for sequencing was PBMCs or T cells enriched from blood (not recorded which). This receptor was obtained from a man younger than 40 in a cohort exposed to, infected with or recovered from COVID-19 (not recorded which).

As DNA, the CDR3 is TGTGCCAGCTCTCCTCGGGAGACCGCCACCGGGGAGCTGTTTTTT. This translates into CASSPRETATGELFF. This chain connects TRBV6-6 to TRBJ2-2; D might be TRBD2 (6 bases). Germline CDR1 reads MNHNY; CDR2 reads SVGAGI (reference sequence). V was trimmed by 8 bases and J by 4 bases, leaving 17 bases between them. This CDR3 is built from 15 residues.